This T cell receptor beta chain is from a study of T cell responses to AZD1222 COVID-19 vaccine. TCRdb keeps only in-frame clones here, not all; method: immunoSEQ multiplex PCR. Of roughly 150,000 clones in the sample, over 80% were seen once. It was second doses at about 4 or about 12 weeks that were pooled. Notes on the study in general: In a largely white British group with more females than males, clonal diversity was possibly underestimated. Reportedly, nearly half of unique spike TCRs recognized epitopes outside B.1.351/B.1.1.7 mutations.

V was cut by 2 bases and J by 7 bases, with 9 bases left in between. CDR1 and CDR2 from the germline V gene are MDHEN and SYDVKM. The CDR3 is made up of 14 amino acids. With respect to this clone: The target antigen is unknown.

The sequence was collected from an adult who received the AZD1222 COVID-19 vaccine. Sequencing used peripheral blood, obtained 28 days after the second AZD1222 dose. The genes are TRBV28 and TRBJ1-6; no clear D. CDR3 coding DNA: TGTGCCAGCAGTTTAACGGACTCGAATTCACCCCTCCACTTT. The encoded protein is CASSLTDSNSPLHF.